This T cell receptor (beta chain) was identified in a study of T cell repertoires in cytomegalovirus infection. Study-level information: Alongside well-studied HLA-B-restricted CMV epitopes, recently identified HLA-C-restricted CMV epitopes were also used. An indication of both CMV infection and matching HLA type came from public TCR beta signatures.

TCRdb reprocessed the reads with MiXCR, giving one entry per CDR3 protein. The top ten clones hold 65% to 75% of a sample with about 110,000 distinct CDR3 sequences, roughly 40% of them seen once. CDR3 length: 13 residues. Germline CDR1 reads LNHDA; CDR2 reads SQIVND (reference sequence). V shed 8 bases, J shed 6 bases, and the junction held 7 bases outside the gene matches. This clonotype was found many times. As yet, its antigen is unknown. Study results and limitations: Cumulative public TCR beta family frequency identified CMV carriers with the relevant HLA. Predominance within the ex vivo response was attributable to HLA-C-restricted CMV-specific TCR beta clonotypes.

The chain recombines TRBV19 with TRBJ2-4, with TRBD1 matching 7 bases. The sequence derives from a human donor in good health (CMV status not recorded). Some clones in this sample may be carry-over from other donors' samples. Material: CD8+ T cells from cultured PBMCs, obtained from culture after CMV antigen stimulation. The CDR3 reads CASRERGLNIQYF. CDR3 in DNA: TGTGCCAGTCGGGAAAGGGGGCTAAACATTCAGTACTTC. Full variable domain (missing parts from reference TRBV19 and TRBJ2-4): DGGITQSPKYLFRKEGQNVTLSCEQNLNHDAMYWYRQDPGQGLRLIYYSQIVNDFQKGDIAEGYSVSREKKESFPLTVTSAQKNPTAFYLCASRERGLNIQYFGAGTRLSVL.